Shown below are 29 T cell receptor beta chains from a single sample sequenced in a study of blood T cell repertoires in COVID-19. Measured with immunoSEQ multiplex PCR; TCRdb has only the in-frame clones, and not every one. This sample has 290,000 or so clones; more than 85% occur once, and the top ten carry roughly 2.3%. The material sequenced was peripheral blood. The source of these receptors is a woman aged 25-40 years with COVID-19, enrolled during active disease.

The CDR3 sequence is CASSELAQGVFLSGANVLTF. The DNA for the CDR3 is TGTGCCAGCAGTGAATTAGCACAGGGCGTTTTCCTCTCTGGGGCCAACGTCCTGACTTTC. The chain couples TRBV6-1 to TRBJ2-6, with D maybe TRBD1 (6 bases). CDR1 is MNHNS and CDR2 is SASEGT in the germline V gene. The CDR3 covers 20 residues. Trimming stripped 2 bases from V and 0 bases from J, with 20 bases between.

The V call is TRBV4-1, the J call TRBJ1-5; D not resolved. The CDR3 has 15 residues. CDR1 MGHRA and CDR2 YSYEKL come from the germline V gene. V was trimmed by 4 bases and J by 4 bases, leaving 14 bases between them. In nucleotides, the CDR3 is TGCGCCAGCAGCCTTGGAGGGCTCTGGAATCAGCCCCAGCATTTT. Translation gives CASSLGGLWNQPQHF.

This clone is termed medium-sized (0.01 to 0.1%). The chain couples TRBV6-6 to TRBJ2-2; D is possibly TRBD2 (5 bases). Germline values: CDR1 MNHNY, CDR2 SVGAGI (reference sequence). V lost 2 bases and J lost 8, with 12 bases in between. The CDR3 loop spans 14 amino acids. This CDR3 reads CASSYDGGAGELFF. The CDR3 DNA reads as TGTGCCAGCAGTTACGACGGAGGAGCGGGGGAGCTGTTTTTT.

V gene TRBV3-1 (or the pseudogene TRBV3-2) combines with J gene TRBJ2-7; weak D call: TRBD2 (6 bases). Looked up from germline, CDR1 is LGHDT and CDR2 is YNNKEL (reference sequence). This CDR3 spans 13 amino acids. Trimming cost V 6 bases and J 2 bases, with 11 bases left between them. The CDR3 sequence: CASRGRTPYEQYF. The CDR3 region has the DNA TGTGCCAGCAGAGGGAGGACCCCCTACGAGCAGTACTTC.

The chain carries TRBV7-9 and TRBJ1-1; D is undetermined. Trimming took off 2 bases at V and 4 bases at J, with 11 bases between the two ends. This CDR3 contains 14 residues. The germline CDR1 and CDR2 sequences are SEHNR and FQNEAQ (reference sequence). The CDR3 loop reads CASSLSSPRTEAFF. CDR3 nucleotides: TGTGCCAGCAGCTTATCGAGCCCACGCACTGAAGCTTTCTTT.

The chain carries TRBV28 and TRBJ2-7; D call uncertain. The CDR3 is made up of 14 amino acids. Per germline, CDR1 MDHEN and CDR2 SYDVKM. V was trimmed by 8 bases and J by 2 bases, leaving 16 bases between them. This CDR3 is CASGLQFDPYEQYF. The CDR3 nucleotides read TGTGCCAGCGGGCTACAGTTTGACCCCTACGAGCAGTACTTC. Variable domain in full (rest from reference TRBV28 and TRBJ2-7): DVKVTQSSRYLVKRTGEKVFLECVQDMDHENMFWYRQDPGLGLRLIYFSYDVKMKEKGDIPEGYSVSREKKERFSLILESASTNQTSMYLCASGLQFDPYEQYFGPGTRLTVT.

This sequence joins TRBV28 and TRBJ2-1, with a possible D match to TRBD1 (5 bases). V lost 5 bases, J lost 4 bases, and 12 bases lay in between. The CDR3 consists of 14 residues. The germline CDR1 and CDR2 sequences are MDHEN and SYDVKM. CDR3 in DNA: TGTGCCAGCAGTCCCTATGACAGTTACAATGAGCAGTTCTTC. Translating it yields CASSPYDSYNEQFF.

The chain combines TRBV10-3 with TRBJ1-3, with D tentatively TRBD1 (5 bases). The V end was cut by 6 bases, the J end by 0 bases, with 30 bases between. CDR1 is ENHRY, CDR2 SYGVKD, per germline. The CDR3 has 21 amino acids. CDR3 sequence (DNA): TGTGCCATCAGAGGCGCATCTGGGACTCTACTCCAAACGGACTCTGGAAACACCATATATTTT. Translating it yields CAIRGASGTLLQTDSGNTIYF.

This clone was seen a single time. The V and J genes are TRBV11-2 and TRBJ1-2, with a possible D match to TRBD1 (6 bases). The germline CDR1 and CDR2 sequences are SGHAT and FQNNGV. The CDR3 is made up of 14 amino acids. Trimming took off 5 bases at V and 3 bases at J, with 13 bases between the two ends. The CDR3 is CASSPGGADYGYTF. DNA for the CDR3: TGTGCCAGCAGCCCGGGGGGCGCAGACTATGGCTACACCTTC.

The CDR3 DNA is TGTGCCAGCAGCCACCCTAGCGGGGAGCGCACAGATACGCAGTATTTT. It is translated as CASSHPSGERTDTQYF. The J gene is TRBJ2-3, the V gene TRBV7-9, with 9 bases identical to TRBD2. CDR1 is SEHNR, CDR2 FQNEAQ, per germline (reference sequence). The CDR3 consists of 16 residues. Unmatched junction bases numbered 7, after V lost 5 bases and J lost 1 base. The variable domain in full, completed from reference TRBV7-9 and TRBJ2-3, reads DTGVSQNPRHKITKRGQNVTFRCDPISEHNRLYWYRQTLGQGPEFLTYFQNEAQLEKSRLLSDRFSAERPKGSFSTLEIQRTEQGDSAMYLCASSHPSGERTDTQYFGPGTRLTVL.

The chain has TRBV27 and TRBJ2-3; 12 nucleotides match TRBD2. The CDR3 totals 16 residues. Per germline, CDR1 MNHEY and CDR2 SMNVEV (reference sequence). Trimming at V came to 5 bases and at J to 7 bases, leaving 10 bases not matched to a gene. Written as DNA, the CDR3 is TGTGCCAGCAGTCCTCTGACTAGCGGGAGAGTACATACGCAGTATTTT. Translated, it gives CASSPLTSGRVHTQYF.

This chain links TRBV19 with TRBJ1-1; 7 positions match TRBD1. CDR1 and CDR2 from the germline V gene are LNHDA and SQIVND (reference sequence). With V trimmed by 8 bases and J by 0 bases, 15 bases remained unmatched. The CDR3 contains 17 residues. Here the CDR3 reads CASLNDRQGLLNTEAFF. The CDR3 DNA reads TGTGCCAGTCTAAACGACAGACAGGGACTGTTGAACACTGAAGCTTTCTTT. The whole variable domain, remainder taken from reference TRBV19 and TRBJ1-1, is DGGITQSPKYLFRKEGQNVTLSCEQNLNHDAMYWYRQDPGQGLRLIYYSQIVNDFQKGDIAEGYSVSREKKESFPLTVTSAQKNPTAFYLCASLNDRQGLLNTEAFFGQGTRLTVV.

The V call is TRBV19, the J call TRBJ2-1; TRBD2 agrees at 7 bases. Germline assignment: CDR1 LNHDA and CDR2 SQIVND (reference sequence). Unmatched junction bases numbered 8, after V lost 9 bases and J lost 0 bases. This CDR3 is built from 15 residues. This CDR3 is CASTRASGSYNEQFF. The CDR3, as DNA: TGTGCCAGCACCCGAGCTAGCGGCTCCTACAATGAGCAGTTCTTC.

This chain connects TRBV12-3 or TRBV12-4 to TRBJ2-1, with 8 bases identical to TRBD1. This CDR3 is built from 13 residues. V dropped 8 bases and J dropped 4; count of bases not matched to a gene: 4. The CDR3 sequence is CASQGAEYNEQFF. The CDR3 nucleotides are TGTGCCAGCCAGGGGGCGGAATACAATGAGCAGTTCTTC.

The CDR3 region is CASSRGEVPNEKLFF. Here the CDR3 DNA reads TGCGCCAGCAGCCGAGGCGAGGTGCCCAATGAAAAACTGTTTTTT. The V call is TRBV5-1, the J call TRBJ1-4; no firm D call. V was pared by 4 bases and J by 5 bases, with 15 bases between. The CDR3 is 15 amino acids. The germline gives CDR1 SGHRS, CDR2 YFSETQ.

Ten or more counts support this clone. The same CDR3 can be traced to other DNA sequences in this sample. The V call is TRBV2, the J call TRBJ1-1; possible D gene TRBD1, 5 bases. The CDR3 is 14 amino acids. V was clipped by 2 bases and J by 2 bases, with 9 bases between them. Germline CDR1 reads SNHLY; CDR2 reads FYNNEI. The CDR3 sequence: CASSERQGNTEAFF. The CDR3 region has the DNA TGTGCCAGCAGTGAAAGGCAGGGAAACACTGAAGCTTTCTTT.

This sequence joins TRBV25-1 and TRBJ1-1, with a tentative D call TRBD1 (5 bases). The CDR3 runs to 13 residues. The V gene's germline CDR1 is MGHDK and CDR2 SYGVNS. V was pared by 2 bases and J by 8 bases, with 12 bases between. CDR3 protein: CASSEQGLGEAFF. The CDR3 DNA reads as TGTGCCAGCAGTGAACAGGGTTTAGGGGAAGCTTTCTTT.

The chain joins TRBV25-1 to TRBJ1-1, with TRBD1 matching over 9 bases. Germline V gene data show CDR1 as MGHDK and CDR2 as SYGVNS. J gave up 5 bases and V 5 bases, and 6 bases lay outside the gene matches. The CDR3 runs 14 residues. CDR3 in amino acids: CASSRGQGNTEAFF. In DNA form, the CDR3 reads TGTGCCAGCAGTCGGGGACAGGGAAATACTGAAGCTTTCTTT.

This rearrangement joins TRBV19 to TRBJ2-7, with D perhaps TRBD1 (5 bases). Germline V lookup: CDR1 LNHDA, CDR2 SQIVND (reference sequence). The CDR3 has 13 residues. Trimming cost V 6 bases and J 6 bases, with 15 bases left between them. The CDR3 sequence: CASSPGHMVEQYF. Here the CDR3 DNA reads TGTGCCAGTAGCCCAGGGCATATGGTCGAGCAGTACTTC.

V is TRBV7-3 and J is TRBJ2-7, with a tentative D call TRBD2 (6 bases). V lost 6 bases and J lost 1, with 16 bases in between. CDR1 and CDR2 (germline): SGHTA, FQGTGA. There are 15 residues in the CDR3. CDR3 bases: TGTGCCAGCAGAATGGAGGGTAGCGGATCCTACGAGCAGTACTTC. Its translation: CASRMEGSGSYEQYF.

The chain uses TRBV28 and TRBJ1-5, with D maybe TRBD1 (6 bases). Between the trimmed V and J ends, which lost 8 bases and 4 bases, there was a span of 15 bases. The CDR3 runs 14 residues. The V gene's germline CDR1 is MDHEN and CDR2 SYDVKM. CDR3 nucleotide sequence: TGTGCCAGCGGGGCAGGGGCTTGGAATCAGCCCCAGCATTTT. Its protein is CASGAGAWNQPQHF. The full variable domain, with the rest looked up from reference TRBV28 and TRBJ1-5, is DVKVTQSSRYLVKRTGEKVFLECVQDMDHENMFWYRQDPGLGLRLIYFSYDVKMKEKGDIPEGYSVSREKKERFSLILESASTNQTSMYLCASGAGAWNQPQHFGDGTRLSIL.

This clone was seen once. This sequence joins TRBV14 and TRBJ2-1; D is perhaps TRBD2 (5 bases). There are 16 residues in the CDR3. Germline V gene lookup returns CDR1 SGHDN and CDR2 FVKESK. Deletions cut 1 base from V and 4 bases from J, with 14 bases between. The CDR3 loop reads CASSQVGLAPYNEQFF. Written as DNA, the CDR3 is TGTGCCAGCAGCCAAGTCGGGCTAGCACCTTACAATGAGCAGTTCTTC.

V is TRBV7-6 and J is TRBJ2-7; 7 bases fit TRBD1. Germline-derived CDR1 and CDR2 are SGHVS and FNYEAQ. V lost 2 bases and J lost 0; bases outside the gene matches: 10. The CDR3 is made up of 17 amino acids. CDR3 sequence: CASSLLSSDRFSYEQYF. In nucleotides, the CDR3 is TGTGCCAGCAGCTTACTTTCCTCGGACAGGTTCTCCTACGAGCAGTACTTC.

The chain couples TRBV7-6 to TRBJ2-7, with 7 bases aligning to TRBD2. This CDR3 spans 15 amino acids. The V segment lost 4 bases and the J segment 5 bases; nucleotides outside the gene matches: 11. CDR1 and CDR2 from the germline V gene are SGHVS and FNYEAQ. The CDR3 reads CASSYSGSSTHEQYF. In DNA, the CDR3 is TGTGCCAGCAGCTATAGCGGGTCTTCAACCCACGAGCAGTACTTC.

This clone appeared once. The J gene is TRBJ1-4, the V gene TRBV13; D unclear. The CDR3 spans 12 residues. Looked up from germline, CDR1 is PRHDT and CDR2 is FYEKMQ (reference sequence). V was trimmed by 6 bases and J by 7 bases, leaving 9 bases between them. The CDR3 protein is CASRERSEKLFF. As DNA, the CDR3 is TGTGCCAGCAGGGAAAGGAGTGAAAAACTGTTTTTT.

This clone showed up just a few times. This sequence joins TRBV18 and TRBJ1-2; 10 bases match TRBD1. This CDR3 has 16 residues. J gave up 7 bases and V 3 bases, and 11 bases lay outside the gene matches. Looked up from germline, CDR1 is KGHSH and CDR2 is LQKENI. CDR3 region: CASSPVRQGAPLGYTF. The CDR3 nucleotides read TGTGCCAGCTCACCCGTGAGACAGGGGGCTCCTCTTGGCTACACCTTC.

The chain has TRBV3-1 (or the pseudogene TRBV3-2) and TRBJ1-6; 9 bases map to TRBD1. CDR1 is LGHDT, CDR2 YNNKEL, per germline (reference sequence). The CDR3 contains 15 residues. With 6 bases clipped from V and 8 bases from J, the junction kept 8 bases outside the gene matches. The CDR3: CASRLTGGRDSPLHF. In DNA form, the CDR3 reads TGTGCCAGCAGGCTGACAGGGGGGAGGGATTCACCCCTCCACTTT.

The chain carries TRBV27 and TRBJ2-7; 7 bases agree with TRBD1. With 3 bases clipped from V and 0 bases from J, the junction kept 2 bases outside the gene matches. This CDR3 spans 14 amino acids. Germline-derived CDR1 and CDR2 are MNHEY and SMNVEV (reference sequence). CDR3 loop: CASSFRDSSYEQYF. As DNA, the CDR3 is TGTGCCAGCAGTTTTCGGGACAGCTCCTACGAGCAGTACTTC.

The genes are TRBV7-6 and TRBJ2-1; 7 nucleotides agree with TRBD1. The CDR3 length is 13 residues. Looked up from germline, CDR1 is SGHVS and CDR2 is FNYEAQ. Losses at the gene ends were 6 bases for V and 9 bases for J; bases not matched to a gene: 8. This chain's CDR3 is CASSLDRVGEQFF. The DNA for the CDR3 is TGTGCCAGCAGTCTTGACAGGGTGGGTGAGCAGTTCTTC.